This entry concerns a single TCR beta chain. The germline gives CDR1 LNHNV, CDR2 YYDKDF (reference sequence). Trimming removed 6 bases from V and 4 bases from J; junction bases left unmatched: 4. CDR3 size: 13 residues. These data are taken from a study of response to subunit inactivated influenza vaccine. TCRdb processed the RT-PCR reads anew with MiXCR; each CDR3 protein has one entry. The table lists around 160,000 distinct CDR3 sequences, roughly 11% of them singletons. The receptor was derived from a man aged 50-59 years who received an inactivated influenza vaccine. The chain employs TRBV15 and TRBJ2-5; TRBD2 matches at 8 bases. This specimen consisted of non-naive T cells sorted from PBMCs, obtained roughly 47 days after vaccination. CDR3 sequence (DNA): TGTGCCACCAGGCTCAGCGGGGGAGAGACCCAGTACTTC. The encoded protein is CATRLSGGETQYF.